Reported below is one T cell receptor beta chain. Its antigen is not known. Germline-derived CDR1 and CDR2 are SEHNR and FQNEAQ (reference sequence). This CDR3 contains 16 residues. The V end lost 5 bases, the J end lost 8 bases, and 24 bases lay between the germline ends. Some clones are missing from TCRdb's copy, which holds only in-frame ones; the method was immunoSEQ multiplex PCR. The sample yields some 2,000,000 clones, around 96% seen once. This specimen comes from a study of shared clonotypes between healthy human individuals. Study-level findings and limits: The genetic and exposure-history diversity represented was limited by few donors.

CD45RO-negative CD8 cells positively selected for CCR7 made up the naive population, which excluded terminally differentiated effector memory CD45RA+ cells. V usage is TRBV7-9 and J usage is TRBJ1-2; D possibly corresponds to TRBD1 (6 bases). This receptor was identified in a man aged 18 to 30 in good health. Sequenced sample: naive CD8+ T cells sorted from blood. This CDR3 is CASSPPGRGDESGYTF. The CDR3 region has the DNA TGTGCCAGCAGCCCGCCCGGGAGGGGGGACGAATCGGGCTACACCTTC. Filled out from reference TRBV7-9 and TRBJ1-2, the complete variable domain reads DTGVSQNPRHKITKRGQNVTFRCDPISEHNRLYWYRQTLGQGPEFLTYFQNEAQLEKSRLLSDRFSAERPKGSFSTLEIQRTEQGDSAMYLCASSPPGRGDESGYTFGSGTRLTVV.